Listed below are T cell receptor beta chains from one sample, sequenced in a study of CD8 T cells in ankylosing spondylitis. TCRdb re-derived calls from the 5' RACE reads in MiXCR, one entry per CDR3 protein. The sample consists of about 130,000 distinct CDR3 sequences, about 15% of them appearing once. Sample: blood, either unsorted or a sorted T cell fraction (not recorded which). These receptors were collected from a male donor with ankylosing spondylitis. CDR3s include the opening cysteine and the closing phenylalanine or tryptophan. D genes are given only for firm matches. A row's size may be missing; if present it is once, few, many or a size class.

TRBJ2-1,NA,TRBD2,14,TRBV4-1,CASSQRLANNEQFF
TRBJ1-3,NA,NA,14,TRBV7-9,CASSLVRAGNTIYF
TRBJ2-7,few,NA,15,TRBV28,CASTDGGAVDYEQYF
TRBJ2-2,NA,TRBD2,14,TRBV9,CASSASGRDGELFF
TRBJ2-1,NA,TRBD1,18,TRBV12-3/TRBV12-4,CASSHPTGGLGIHNEQFF
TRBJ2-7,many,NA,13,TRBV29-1,CSIRRQSSYEQYF
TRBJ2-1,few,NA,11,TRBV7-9,CAGLTRNEQFF
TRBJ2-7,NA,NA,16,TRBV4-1,CASSQSIPSQNYEQYF
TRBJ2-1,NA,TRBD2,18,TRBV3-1,CASSQVISGSRTYNEQFF
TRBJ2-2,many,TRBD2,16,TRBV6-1,CASSPTSGRNTGELFF
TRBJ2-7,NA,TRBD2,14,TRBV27,CASSNGGGPGEQYF
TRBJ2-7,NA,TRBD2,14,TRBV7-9,CASRKAGGPYEQYF
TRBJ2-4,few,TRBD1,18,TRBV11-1,CASSAGTGVVLAKNIQYF
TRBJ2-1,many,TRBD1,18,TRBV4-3,CASSQDRVDRATYNEQFF
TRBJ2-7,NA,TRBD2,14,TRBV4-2,CASRDVTSGYEQYF
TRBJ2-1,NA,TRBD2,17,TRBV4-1,CASSQRVTGGSYNEQFF
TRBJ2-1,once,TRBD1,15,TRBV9,CASSVVGTGFNEQFF
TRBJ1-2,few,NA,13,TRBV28,CATWGGSNYGYTF
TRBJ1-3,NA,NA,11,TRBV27,CASIFGNTIYF
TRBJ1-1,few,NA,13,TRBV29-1,CSVETGWETEAFF
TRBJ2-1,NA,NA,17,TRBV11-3,CASTSGRRASSYNEQFF
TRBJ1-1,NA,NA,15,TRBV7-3,CASSLLGHVNTEAFF
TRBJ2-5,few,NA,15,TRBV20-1,CSARDLGGIAETQYF